The T cell receptor (beta chain) under discussion was sequenced for a study of shared clonotypes between healthy human individuals. Study results and limitations: Sampling included only blood; tissue repertoires likely differ.

As regards this clone: Antigen: not known.

Profiling relied on immunoSEQ multiplex PCR, and the TCRdb table lists in-frame clones only, not all of them. The repertoire has approximately 720,000 clones, 60% to 80% of them found once; the top ten carry 1.8%. Trimming pared 0 bases from V and 1 base from J, leaving 10 bases between. Looked up from germline, CDR1 is MNHEY and CDR2 is SVGAGI. CDR3 size: 16 residues. Specimen: memory CD4+ T cells sorted from blood. As for subset: CD45RA-negative fraction. The sequence was collected from a woman in her thirties in good health. The chain links TRBV6-5 to TRBJ1-5; D gene unclear. For the CDR3, the DNA is TGTGCCAGCAGTTACTCGGAAGGGCACAGCAATCAGCCCCAGCATTTT. It encodes CASSYSEGHSNQPQHF.